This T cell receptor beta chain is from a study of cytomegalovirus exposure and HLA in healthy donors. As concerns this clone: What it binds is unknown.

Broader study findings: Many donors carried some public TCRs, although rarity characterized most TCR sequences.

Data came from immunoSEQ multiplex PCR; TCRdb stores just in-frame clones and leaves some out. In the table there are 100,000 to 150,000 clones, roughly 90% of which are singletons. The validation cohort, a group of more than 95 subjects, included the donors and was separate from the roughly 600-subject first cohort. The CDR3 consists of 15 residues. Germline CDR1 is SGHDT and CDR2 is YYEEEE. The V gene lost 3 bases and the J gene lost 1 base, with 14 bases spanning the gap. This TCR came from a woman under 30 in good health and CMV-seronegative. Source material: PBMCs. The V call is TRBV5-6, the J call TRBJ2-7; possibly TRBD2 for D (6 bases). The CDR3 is CASSWGTGESYEQYF. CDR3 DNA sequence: TGTGCCAGCAGCTGGGGGACGGGAGAATCCTACGAGCAGTACTTC.